This T cell receptor (beta chain) was observed in a study of OX40 agonist ivuxolimab in advanced cancers. Study details: With ivuxolimab, an agonistic anti-OX40 (CD134) antibody, patients were treated.

Clones were sequenced by immunoSEQ multiplex PCR, and TCRdb holds only the in-frame ones, with some missing. The table includes 70,000 or so clones, about 86% detected once. On this clone itself: Its antigen is not identified.

Trimming left V 3 bases short and J 5 bases short, with 14 bases between. The CDR3 has 14 amino acids. The V gene's germline CDR1 is SGDLS and CDR2 YYNGEE. Overall study findings and caveats: CD8+ T cells showed, on average, more clonal expansion than CD4+ cells. The antigens recognized by the expanded peripheral T cells, that is their antigen specificity, were not determined. CD4+ and CD8+ blood T cells expanded clonally by week 6 at 0.1 to 3.0 mg/kg.

This receptor was taken from an adult with an advanced solid tumor such as melanoma, head and neck, liver or kidney cancer. The input for sequencing was CD4+ or CD8+ T cells sorted from blood, taken in a trial of the OX40 agonist ivuxolimab. The chain uses TRBV9 and TRBJ1-2, with D unclear. The CDR3 region is CASSANIGSYGYTF. CDR3 coding DNA: TGTGCCAGCAGCGCTAACATCGGGTCATATGGCTACACCTTC.